These 14 T cell receptor beta chains originate from one sample sequenced in a study of blood T cell repertoires in COVID-19. TCRdb's copy holds only in-frame clones and misses some; the assay was immunoSEQ multiplex PCR. Among roughly 260,000 clones listed, 86% were seen once. Material for sequencing was PBMCs or T cells enriched from blood (not recorded which). These receptors all stem from a woman aged 18 to 35 who had recovered from COVID-19.

This clone was seen a single time. This chain uses TRBV18 with TRBJ2-2; 8 positions match TRBD1. Trimming at V came to 3 bases and at J to 4 bases, leaving 4 bases not matched to a gene. The CDR3 sequence is 15 residues long. Germline V gives CDR1 KGHSH, CDR2 LQKENI. CDR3 sequence (DNA): TGTGCCAGCTCACCCAAGCAGGGGGCCACCGGGGAGCTGTTTTTT. This sequence encodes CASSPKQGATGELFF.

This sequence joins TRBV30 and TRBJ1-5; maybe TRBD1 (6 bases). The CDR3 length is 14 residues. The germline V gene encodes CDR1 GTSNPN and CDR2 SVGIG (reference sequence). V was pared by 0 bases and J by 3 bases, with 9 bases between. CDR3 in DNA: TGTGCCTGGAGTGTATCAGGGGCCAATCAGCCCCAGCATTTT. It yields the protein CAWSVSGANQPQHF.

This clone was seen more than once but under ten times. The V gene is TRBV7-8, the J gene TRBJ2-3; TRBD2 aligns across 7 bases. CDR1 is SGHVS, CDR2 FQNEAQ, per germline. Unmatched junction bases numbered 8, after V lost 5 bases and J lost 6 bases. This CDR3 region has 14 residues. This chain's CDR3 is CASSARDYMDTQYF. CDR3 sequence (DNA): TGTGCCAGCAGCGCTCGGGACTACATGGATACGCAGTATTTT.

The V gene is TRBV11-2, the J gene TRBJ2-7; D might be TRBD1 (7 bases). This CDR3 contains 11 residues. Trimming pared 5 bases from V and 7 bases from J, leaving 9 bases between. CDR1 is SGHAT, CDR2 FQNNGV, per germline. In DNA, the CDR3 is TGTGCCAGCAGCCAGGGGGGTGAGCAGTACTTC. As protein: CASSQGGEQYF.

This clone was seen a single time. This rearrangement joins TRBV5-1 to TRBJ2-1; 8 bases map to TRBD1. Trimming at V came to 0 bases and at J to 4 bases, leaving 3 bases not matched to a gene. This CDR3 spans 15 amino acids. Germline V gene sequence: CDR1 SGHRS, CDR2 YFSETQ. Here the CDR3 reads CASSLVGQVYNEQFF. CDR3 nucleotide sequence: TGCGCCAGCAGCTTGGTGGGACAGGTTTACAATGAGCAGTTCTTC.

This rearrangement joins TRBV27 to TRBJ1-2; 8 bases match TRBD1. CDR1 is MNHEY, CDR2 SMNVEV, per germline (reference sequence). V lost 4 bases to trimming and J lost 5 bases; unmatched junction nucleotides: 9. This CDR3 is 15 amino acids long. CDR3 sequence reads: CASSSRQGTGYGYTF. The CDR3 bases are TGTGCCAGCAGTTCAAGACAGGGGACGGGGTATGGCTACACCTTC.

The genes are TRBV30 and TRBJ1-3, with D maybe TRBD1 (5 bases). Germline V gives CDR1 GTSNPN, CDR2 SVGIG (reference sequence). The V and J ends lost 5 bases and 0 bases respectively, with 8 bases between them. This CDR3 is built from 13 residues. The CDR3 reads CAWDSSSGNTIYF. In DNA, the CDR3 is TGTGCCTGGGACAGCTCCTCTGGAAACACCATATATTTT. The full variable domain, rest sourced from reference TRBV30 and TRBJ1-3, is SQTIHQWPATLVQPVGSPLSLECTVEGTSNPNLYWYRQAAGRGLQLLFYSVGIGQISSEVPQNLSASRPQDRQFILSSKKLLLSDSGFYLCAWDSSSGNTIYFGEGSWLTVV.

The V and J genes are TRBV5-5 and TRBJ2-2, with a possible D match to TRBD2 (6 bases). The germline V gene encodes CDR1 SGHKS and CDR2 YYEKEE (reference sequence). With 4 bases removed from V and 6 bases from J, the gap between germline ends came to 19 bases. The CDR3 totals 16 residues. This CDR3 is CASSLVYGGRAGELFF. In DNA, the CDR3 is TGTGCCAGCAGCCTAGTCTACGGGGGAAGGGCCGGGGAGCTGTTTTTT.

The chain combines TRBV10-1 with TRBJ2-1; 9 nucleotides line up with TRBD1. The CDR3 sequence is 14 residues long. V was pared by 7 bases and J by 8 bases, with 9 bases of the junction left unmatched. Looked up from germline, CDR1 is WNHNN and CDR2 is SYGVQD (reference sequence). In DNA form, the CDR3 reads TGCGCCAGCACCTGGGACAGGGAAGGGGATGAGCAGTTCTTC. Its protein is CASTWDREGDEQFF.

The V and J genes are TRBV20-1 and TRBJ1-2; TRBD1 matches at 7 bases. The CDR3 is 12 amino acids. After removal of 3 bases from V and 8 bases from J, the junction contained 6 bases not matched to a gene. Germline CDR1 reads DFQATT; CDR2 reads SNEGSKA (reference sequence). CDR3 coding DNA: TGCAGTGCTAGTGACAGGGCAATCGGCTACACCTTC. Its translation is CSASDRAIGYTF.

J is TRBJ2-4 and V is TRBV7-2; D remains ambiguous. The CDR3 contains 14 residues. Trimming shortened V by 4 bases and J by 6 bases, and 13 bases separated the two germline ends. Germline CDR1 SGHTA, CDR2 FQGNSA. CDR3 DNA sequence: TGTGCCAGCAGCTCCCCAGTCGAGGCAAACATTCAGTACTTC. Translation: CASSSPVEANIQYF.

This chain joins TRBV30 and TRBJ2-7; possible D gene TRBD2, 6 bases. The CDR3 consists of 15 residues. Germline values: CDR1 GTSNPN, CDR2 SVGIG (reference sequence). V gave up 5 bases and J gave up 0 bases, with 17 bases separating them. As DNA, the CDR3 is TGTGCCTGGGCGGGACTCCACTTCGACTCCTACGAGCAGTACTTC. Translated: CAWAGLHFDSYEQYF.

This rearrangement joins TRBV11-2 to TRBJ2-5; D not resolved. The ends were cut back, 0 bases at V and 3 bases at J, with 11 bases in the middle. The CDR3 is 15 amino acids. In germline, CDR1 is SGHAT, CDR2 FQNNGV. In DNA form, the CDR3 reads TGTGCCAGCAGCTTAGATGGTGGCAGTGAAGAGACCCAGTACTTC. This sequence encodes CASSLDGGSEETQYF.

This chain connects TRBV28 to TRBJ1-5, with TRBD1 identical over 7 bases. Germline values: CDR1 MDHEN, CDR2 SYDVKM. The V and J ends lost 6 bases and 3 bases, in that order; junction bases with no gene match: 5. This CDR3 has 14 amino acids. DNA for the CDR3: TGTGCCAGCAGGACAGGGCCGAACAATCAGCCCCAGCATTTT. Its translation is CASRTGPNNQPQHF.